This TCR beta chain was sequenced for a study of tumor-infiltrating lymphocytes in localized non-small cell lung cancer. Study information: From each patient, both tumor and uninvolved lung, non-adjacent to tumor, were sampled. Study conclusions and caveats: Only some patients had TCR sequencing, depending on available tissue. T-cell fraction did not differ between immunotypes IM1 and IM2. Compared with uninvolved lung, tumors showed higher T cell infiltration by TCRbeta sequencing.

Data came from immunoSEQ multiplex PCR; TCRdb stores just in-frame clones and leaves some out. The sample consists of some 7,800 clones, approximately 77% of them appearing once. This clone was counted once. What it recognizes is unknown. V was cut by 1 base and J by 2 bases, with 6 bases left in between. Looked up from germline, CDR1 is SGHDT and CDR2 is YYEEEE. CDR3 length: 13 residues. The chain recombines TRBV5-6 with TRBJ1-2; D not certain. The sequence derives from a human donor with non-small cell lung cancer. Sequenced sample: uninvolved lung tissue not adjacent to the tumor. CDR3 sequence: CASSLFGNYGYTF. CDR3 in DNA: TGTGCCAGCAGCTTGTTTGGGAACTATGGCTACACCTTC.